Presented here are 5 T cell receptor delta chains from one specimen sequenced in a study of gamma-delta chains in newborns, infants, children. TCRdb reanalyzed the reads using CATT. The table records 1,500 to 2,500 delta-chain clones, 2.5% to 3.5% of them present only once. The material sequenced was blood. The receptors here all came from a child in good health.

This clone occurred a few times. The CDR3 DNA follows: TGTGCTCTTGGGGAAGGGGACCGGGGGATAAAGTACACCGATAAACTCATCTTT. Protein sequence: CALGEGDRGIKYTDKLIF. This chain connects TRDV1 to TRDJ1; 8 bases map to TRDD3. The CDR3 spans 18 residues. V shed 2 bases, J shed 0 bases, and the junction held 11 bases outside the gene matches. Germline CDR1 reads TSWWSYY; CDR2 reads QGS.

Judged by abundance, this clone is large (0.1 to 1%). This same CDR3 is encoded by further DNA sequences in the sample. This chain uses TRDV2 with TRDJ1; D uncertain. Trimming removed 0 bases from V and 0 bases from J, with 19 bases in between. CDR1 and CDR2 (germline): GEAIGNYY, EKD. The CDR3 extends over 18 amino acids. The CDR3 bases are TGTGCCTGTGACACCGTGGAACACCGTACAGGGTACACCGATAAACTCATCTTT. It codes for CACDTVEHRTGYTDKLIF.

With respect to this clone: A much larger clone lies a single base off, so this may be a read error. The chain uses TRDV2 and TRDJ1; perhaps TRDD3 as D (6 bases). The length of the CDR3 is 14 residues. Per germline, CDR1 GEAIGNYY and CDR2 EKD. The CDR3 sequence is CARDNVGDTDKLIF. The CDR3 DNA follows: TGTGCCCGTGACAATGTGGGGGACACCGATAAACTCATCTTT.

As to this clone: One end of the junction does not line up with germline, which may come from a read error. The chain uses TRDV2 and TRDJ1, with 12 bases that match TRDD3. Per the germline V gene, CDR1 is GEAIGNYY and CDR2 is EKD. The CDR3 loop spans 24 amino acids. The CDR3 loop is CARDLLIPTKDLGDTIPPTDKLIF. CDR3 in DNA: TGTGCCCGTGACCTCCTTATTCCTACCAAAGATCTGGGGGATACGATACCCCCCACCGATAAACTCATCTTT.

This clone was counted only a few times. Other DNA variants within this sample encode the same CDR3. This chain connects TRDV2 to TRDJ2, with 9 positions matching TRDD3. The CDR3 has 20 amino acids. V dropped 3 bases and J dropped 8; count of bases not matched to a gene: 24. The germline V gene has CDR1 GEAIGNYY and CDR2 EKD. CDR3: CACDSLTGGPLFTPTAQLFF. In nucleotides, the CDR3 is TGTGCCTGTGACTCCCTTACTGGGGGACCGTTGTTTACTCCGACGGCACAACTCTTCTTT.